The clone carrying this T cell receptor (beta chain) was detected only a few times. Original processing notes: Amplifying reference gene primers gave estimates of nucleated cell counts. The table came from immunoSEQ multiplex PCR; TCRdb's copy has only in-frame clones and leaves some out. The V and J calls and clone size come from that table; D and trimming were worked out from the DNA. The sample consists of hundreds of thousands of clones, roughly 90% of them appearing once. This specimen belongs to a study of blood T cell repertoires in COVID-19. The V gene's germline CDR1 is SNHLY and CDR2 FYNNEI. Trimming removed 3 bases at V and 0 bases at J, with 9 bases between. This CDR3 is 15 amino acids long.

The sequenced sample was peripheral blood. The TCR sequence derives from a woman in her twenties or thirties with active or convalescent COVID-19. The rearrangement joins TRBV2 to TRBJ1-5; D is unresolved. This CDR3 reads CASSDEATSNQPQHF. The CDR3 nucleotides read TGTGCCAGCAGTGATGAGGCGACTAGCAATCAGCCCCAGCATTTT.